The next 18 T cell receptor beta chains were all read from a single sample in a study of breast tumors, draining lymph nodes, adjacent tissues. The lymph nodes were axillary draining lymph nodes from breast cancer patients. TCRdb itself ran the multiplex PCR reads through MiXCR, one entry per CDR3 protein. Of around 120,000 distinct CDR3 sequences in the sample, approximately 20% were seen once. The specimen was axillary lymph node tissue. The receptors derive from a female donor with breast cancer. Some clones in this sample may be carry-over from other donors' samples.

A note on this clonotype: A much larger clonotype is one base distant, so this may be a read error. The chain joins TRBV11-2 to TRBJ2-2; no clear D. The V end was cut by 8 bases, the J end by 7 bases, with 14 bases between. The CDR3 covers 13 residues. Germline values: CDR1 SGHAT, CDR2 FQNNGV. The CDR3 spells CASGVWRSGELFF. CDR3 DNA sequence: TGTGCCAGCGGGGTTTGGAGAAGCGGGGAGCTGTTTTTT.

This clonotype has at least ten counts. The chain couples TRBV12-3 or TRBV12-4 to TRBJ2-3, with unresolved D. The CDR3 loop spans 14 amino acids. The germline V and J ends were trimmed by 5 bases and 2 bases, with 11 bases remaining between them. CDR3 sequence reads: CASSPWSFTDTQYF. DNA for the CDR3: TGTGCCAGCAGTCCCTGGTCCTTCACAGATACGCAGTATTTT.

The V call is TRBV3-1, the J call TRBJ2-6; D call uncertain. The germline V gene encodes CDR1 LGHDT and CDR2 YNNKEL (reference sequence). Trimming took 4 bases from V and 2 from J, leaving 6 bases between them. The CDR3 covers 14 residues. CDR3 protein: CASSPFTGANVLTF. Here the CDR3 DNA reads TGTGCCAGCAGCCCCTTTACTGGGGCCAACGTCCTGACTTTC.

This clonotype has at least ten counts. CDR3 in amino acids: CASSPGTVNEKLFF. The CDR3 nucleotides are TGTGCCAGCAGCCCCGGGACAGTTAATGAAAAACTGTTTTTT. The chain recombines TRBV6-6 with TRBJ1-4; the match to TRBD1 covers 7 bases. The germline CDR1 and CDR2 sequences are MNHNY and SVGAGI (reference sequence). J gave up 4 bases and V 6 bases, and 5 bases lay outside the gene matches. The length of the CDR3 is 14 residues.

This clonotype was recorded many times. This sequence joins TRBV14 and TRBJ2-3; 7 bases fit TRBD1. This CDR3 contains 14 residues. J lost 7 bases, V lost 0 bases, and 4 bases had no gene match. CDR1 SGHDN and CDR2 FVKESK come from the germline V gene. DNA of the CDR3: TGTGCCAGCAGCCAAGAAACAGGGGTTAATACGCAGTATTTT. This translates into CASSQETGVNTQYF.

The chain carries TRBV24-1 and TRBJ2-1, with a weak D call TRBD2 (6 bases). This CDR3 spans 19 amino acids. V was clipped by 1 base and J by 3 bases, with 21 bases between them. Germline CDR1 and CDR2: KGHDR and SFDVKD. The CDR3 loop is CATSDFSFGLASDYNEQFF. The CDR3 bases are TGTGCCACCAGTGATTTTTCTTTCGGGCTGGCTAGCGACTACAATGAGCAGTTCTTC.

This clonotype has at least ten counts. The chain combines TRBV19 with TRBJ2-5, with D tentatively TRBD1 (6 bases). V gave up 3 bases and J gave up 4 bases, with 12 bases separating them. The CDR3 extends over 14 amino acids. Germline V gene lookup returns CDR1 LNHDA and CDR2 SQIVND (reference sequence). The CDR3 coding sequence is TGTGCCAGTAGTATGGAAACAGGGCTAGAGACCCAGTACTTC. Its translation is CASSMETGLETQYF.

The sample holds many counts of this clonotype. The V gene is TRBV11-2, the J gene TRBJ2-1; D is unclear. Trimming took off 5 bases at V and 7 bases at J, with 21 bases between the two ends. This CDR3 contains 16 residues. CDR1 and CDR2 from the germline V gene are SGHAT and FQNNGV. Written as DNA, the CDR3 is TGTGCCAGCAGCCAGCCTACAGCGAATAACTGGAATGAGCAGTTCTTC. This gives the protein CASSQPTANNWNEQFF.

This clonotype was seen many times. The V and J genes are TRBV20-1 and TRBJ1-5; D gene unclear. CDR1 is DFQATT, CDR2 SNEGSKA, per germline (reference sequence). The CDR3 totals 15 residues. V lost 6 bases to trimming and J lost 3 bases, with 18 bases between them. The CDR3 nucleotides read TGCAGTGCCCCATCCGACGGCAGATACAATCAGCCCCAGCATTTT. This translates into CSAPSDGRYNQPQHF.

The CDR3 DNA follows: TGTGCCAGCAGCTTAGATCCCGGACAGGTTATTGACACCGGGGAGCTGTTTTTT. Translated, it gives CASSLDPGQVIDTGELFF. V usage is TRBV11-2 and J usage is TRBJ2-2; 7 bases map to TRBD1. With V trimmed by 0 bases and J by 3 bases, 10 bases remained unmatched. CDR1 is SGHAT, CDR2 FQNNGV, per germline. This CDR3 has 18 amino acids.

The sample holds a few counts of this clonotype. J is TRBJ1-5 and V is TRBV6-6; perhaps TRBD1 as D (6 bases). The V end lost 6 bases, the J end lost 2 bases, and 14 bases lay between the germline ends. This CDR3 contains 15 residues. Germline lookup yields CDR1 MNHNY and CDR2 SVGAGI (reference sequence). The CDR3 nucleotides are TGTGCCAGCAGAAGAGGACAGATGGGCAATCAGCCCCAGCATTTT. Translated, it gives CASRRGQMGNQPQHF.

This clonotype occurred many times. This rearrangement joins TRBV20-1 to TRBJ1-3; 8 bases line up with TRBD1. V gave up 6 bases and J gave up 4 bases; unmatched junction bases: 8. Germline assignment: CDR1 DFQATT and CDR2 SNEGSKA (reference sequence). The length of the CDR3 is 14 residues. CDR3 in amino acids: CSALDRGPGNTIYF. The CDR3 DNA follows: TGCAGTGCCCTCGACAGGGGCCCCGGAAACACCATATATTTT.

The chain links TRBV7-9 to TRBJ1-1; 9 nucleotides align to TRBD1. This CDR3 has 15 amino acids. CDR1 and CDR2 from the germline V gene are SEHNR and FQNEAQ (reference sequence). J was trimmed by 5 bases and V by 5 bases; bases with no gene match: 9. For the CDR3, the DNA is TGTGCCAGCAGCACCGGACAGGGGATGGGGACTGAAGCTTTCTTT. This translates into CASSTGQGMGTEAFF.

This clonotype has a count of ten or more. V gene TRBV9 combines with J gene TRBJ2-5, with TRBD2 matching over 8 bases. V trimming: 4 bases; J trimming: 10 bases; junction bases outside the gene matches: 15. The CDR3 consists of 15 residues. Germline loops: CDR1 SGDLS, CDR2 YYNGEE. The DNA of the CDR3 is TGTGCCAGCAGCATCGAGGGGACTAGGATCAATCGCCAGTACTTC. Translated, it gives CASSIEGTRINRQYF.

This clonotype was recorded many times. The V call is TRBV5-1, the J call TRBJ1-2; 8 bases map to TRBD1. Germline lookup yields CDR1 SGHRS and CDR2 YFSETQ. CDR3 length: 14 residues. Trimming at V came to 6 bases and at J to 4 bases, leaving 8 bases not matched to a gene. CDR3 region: CASNPAGTGYGYTF. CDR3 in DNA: TGCGCCAGCAACCCCGCCGGGACAGGCTATGGCTACACCTTC.

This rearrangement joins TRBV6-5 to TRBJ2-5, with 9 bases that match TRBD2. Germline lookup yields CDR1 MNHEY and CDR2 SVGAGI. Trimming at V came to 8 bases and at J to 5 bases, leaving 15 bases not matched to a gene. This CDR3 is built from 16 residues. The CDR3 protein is CASWARGAGGRETQYF. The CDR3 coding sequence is TGTGCCAGCTGGGCCAGGGGAGCGGGAGGTCGGGAGACCCAGTACTTC.

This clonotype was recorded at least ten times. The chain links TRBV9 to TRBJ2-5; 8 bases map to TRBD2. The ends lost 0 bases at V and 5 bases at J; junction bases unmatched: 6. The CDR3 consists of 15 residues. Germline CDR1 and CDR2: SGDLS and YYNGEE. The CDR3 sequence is CASSVGTGGLETQYF. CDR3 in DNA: TGTGCCAGCAGCGTAGGCACGGGGGGGCTGGAGACCCAGTACTTC.

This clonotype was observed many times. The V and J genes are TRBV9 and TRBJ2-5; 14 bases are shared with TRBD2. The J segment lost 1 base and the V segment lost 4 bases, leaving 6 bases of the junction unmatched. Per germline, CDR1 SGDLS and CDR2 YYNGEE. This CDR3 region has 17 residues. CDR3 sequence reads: CASSPGTSGGLQETQYF. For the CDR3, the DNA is TGTGCCAGCAGCCCCGGGACTAGCGGGGGTCTCCAAGAGACCCAGTACTTC.